The 17 T cell receptor beta chains reported below all come from one sample, sequenced in a study of radiotherapy plus CTLA-4 blockade in lung cancer. Only in-frame clones appear in the TCRdb table, and some are missing; sequencing was by immunoSEQ multiplex PCR. The table includes 65,000 to 90,000 clones, around nine tenths detected once. This specimen was peripheral blood, taken from a patient treated with radiotherapy plus ipilimumab. These receptors came from a human donor with non-small cell lung cancer that progressed on radiotherapy plus ipilimumab.

V gene TRBV7-2 combines with J gene TRBJ1-1; D perhaps matches TRBD1 (6 bases). Trimming shortened V by 1 base and J by 0 bases, and 9 bases separated the two germline ends. Germline V lookup: CDR1 SGHTA, CDR2 FQGNSA. CDR3 length equals 15 residues. DNA of the CDR3: TGTGCCAGCAGCTTAGTCGGGGGCTTGAACACTGAAGCTTTCTTT. Protein product: CASSLVGGLNTEAFF.

The gene calls are TRBV2 and TRBJ1-5, with 8 nucleotides matching TRBD1. This CDR3 comprises 13 residues. With 6 bases clipped from V and 9 bases from J, the junction kept 7 bases outside the gene matches. The germline V gene encodes CDR1 SNHLY and CDR2 FYNNEI. In nucleotides, the CDR3 is TGTGCCAGCAGGGACAGGGTGGGGAGGCCCCAGCATTTT. Its translation: CASRDRVGRPQHF.

The V and J genes are TRBV5-1 and TRBJ1-2; 8 bases map to TRBD1. This CDR3 comprises 14 residues. Germline-derived CDR1 and CDR2 are SGHRS and YFSETQ. V dropped 2 bases and J dropped 2; count of bases not matched to a gene: 2. The DNA of the CDR3 is TGCGCCAGCAGCTTTGGACAGGGCAACTATGGCTACACCTTC. Protein: CASSFGQGNYGYTF.

This rearrangement joins TRBV7-3 to TRBJ2-2, with D maybe TRBD2 (6 bases). Germline V gene lookup returns CDR1 SGHTA and CDR2 FQGTGA. Deletions cut 5 bases from V and 1 base from J, with 11 bases between. This CDR3 contains 15 residues. The CDR3 sequence: CASSPVAENTGELFF. The CDR3 nucleotides are TGTGCCAGCAGCCCGGTAGCGGAGAACACCGGGGAGCTGTTTTTT.

J is TRBJ2-7 and V is TRBV30, with D perhaps matching TRBD2 (5 bases). The germline gives CDR1 GTSNPN, CDR2 SVGIG (reference sequence). CDR3 size: 15 residues. V was shortened by 0 bases and J by 0 bases, with 12 bases between the two germline ends. The CDR3 is CAWSVLLGSSYEQYF. The CDR3 DNA sequence: TGTGCCTGGAGTGTACTGTTAGGGAGCTCCTACGAGCAGTACTTC.

On this clone itself: The sample contains more than one DNA sequence encoding this CDR3. The CDR3 loop is CASSLAGPTDTQYF. In DNA form, the CDR3 reads TGTGCCAGCAGTCTTGCAGGGCCCACAGATACGCAGTATTTT. The V and J genes are TRBV27 and TRBJ2-3; D may be TRBD1 (5 bases). Trimming removed 5 bases from V and 2 bases from J, with 11 bases in between. The CDR3 contains 14 residues. CDR1 MNHEY and CDR2 SMNVEV come from the germline V gene (reference sequence).

V is TRBV5-4 and J is TRBJ2-7; D might be TRBD1 (6 bases). V gave up 6 bases and J gave up 3 bases, with 22 bases separating them. CDR1 is SGHNT and CDR2 is YYREEE in the germline V gene (reference sequence). This CDR3 region has 16 residues. The CDR3 sequence: CASTQGSGQPGYEQYF. The CDR3 DNA sequence: TGTGCCAGCACCCAGGGGTCCGGACAACCTGGCTACGAGCAGTACTTC.

The CDR3: CASSLAGRNTGELFF. The CDR3 DNA is TGTGCCAGCAGCTTGGCGGGCCGGAACACCGGGGAGCTGTTTTTT. V gene TRBV5-6 combines with J gene TRBJ2-2, with D hard to call. This CDR3 is 15 amino acids long. Germline V gives CDR1 SGHDT, CDR2 YYEEEE. Trimming removed 0 bases at V and 1 base at J, with 7 bases between.

As regards this clone: Other nucleotide sequences in the sample specify the same CDR3. This sequence joins TRBV27 and TRBJ1-4; D might be TRBD1 (5 bases). CDR3 length: 13 amino acids. CDR1 and CDR2 from the germline V gene are MNHEY and SMNVEV (reference sequence). Trimming took off 0 bases at V and 10 bases at J, with 9 bases between the two ends. CDR3 region: CASSLSGPGKLFF. For the CDR3, the DNA is TGTGCCAGCAGTTTATCGGGGCCTGGAAAACTGTTTTTT.

This chain joins TRBV4-1 and TRBJ2-5, with no clear D. The CDR3 contains 14 residues. Trimming took 0 bases from V and 2 from J, leaving 7 bases between them. Germline CDR1 reads MGHRA; CDR2 reads YSYEKL. This chain's CDR3 is CASSQDSLQETQYF. As DNA, the CDR3 is TGCGCCAGCAGCCAAGACAGCCTTCAAGAGACCCAGTACTTC.

Regarding this clone: Other DNA sequences in the sample encode the same CDR3. The chain joins TRBV18 to TRBJ1-2; D ambiguous. Germline CDR1 is KGHSH and CDR2 is LQKENI. The CDR3 has 17 amino acids. V was clipped by 2 bases and J by 3 bases, with 19 bases between them. CDR3 sequence: CASSPILVRAGDYGYTF. CDR3 in DNA: TGTGCCAGCTCACCAATTCTGGTAAGGGCCGGCGACTATGGCTACACCTTC.

The chain uses TRBV30 and TRBJ2-1; 8 bases map to TRBD2. CDR3 length equals 15 residues. The germline V gene encodes CDR1 GTSNPN and CDR2 SVGIG (reference sequence). V lost 7 bases and J lost 4; bases outside the gene matches: 12. This CDR3 reads CASGLGKEIYNEQFF. CDR3 DNA sequence: TGTGCCTCGGGACTAGGGAAGGAGATATACAATGAGCAGTTCTTC.

V gene TRBV28 combines with J gene TRBJ2-7; 10 bases are a match to TRBD2. The V gene's germline CDR1 is MDHEN and CDR2 SYDVKM. V shed 7 bases, J shed 0 bases, and the junction held 6 bases outside the gene matches. This CDR3 has 15 amino acids. This chain's CDR3 is CASTRTSGSSYEQYF. The DNA for the CDR3 is TGTGCCAGCACCAGGACTAGCGGCAGCTCCTACGAGCAGTACTTC.

V and J are TRBV28 and TRBJ1-2, with D possibly matching TRBD1 (6 bases). V lost 6 bases and J 8 bases, leaving 19 bases between the germline ends. From germline, CDR1 is MDHEN and CDR2 SYDVKM. The CDR3 consists of 14 residues. The CDR3 loop reads CASSSMGRDKGYTF. As DNA, the CDR3 is TGTGCCAGCAGCTCGATGGGGAGGGACAAGGGCTACACCTTC.

This clone came up a few times. This chain links TRBV19 with TRBJ1-5; D remains ambiguous. The CDR3 consists of 16 residues. Germline V lookup: CDR1 LNHDA, CDR2 SQIVND (reference sequence). V shed 6 bases and J shed 0 bases, with 15 bases lying between them. The CDR3 protein is CASSPVRMLSNQPQHF. The CDR3 coding sequence is TGTGCCAGTAGCCCCGTTAGGATGCTTAGCAATCAGCCCCAGCATTTT.

The rearrangement links TRBV27 to TRBJ2-1, with 7 bases identical to TRBD2. Germline V CDR1 and CDR2: MNHEY, SMNVEV (reference sequence). V trimming: 5 bases; J trimming: 2 bases; junction bases outside the gene matches: 6. The CDR3 is 15 amino acids. The CDR3 here is CASSRSGTPYNEQFF. Written as DNA, the CDR3 is TGTGCCAGCAGTAGAAGCGGGACCCCCTACAATGAGCAGTTCTTC.

This chain links TRBV5-1 with TRBJ1-1; D gene uncertain. Germline V gene lookup returns CDR1 SGHRS and CDR2 YFSETQ. V was trimmed by 0 bases and J by 7 bases, leaving 7 bases between them. This CDR3 is built from 12 residues. The CDR3 reads CASSLANCEAFF. CDR3 bases: TGCGCCAGCAGCTTGGCGAACTGTGAAGCTTTCTTT.